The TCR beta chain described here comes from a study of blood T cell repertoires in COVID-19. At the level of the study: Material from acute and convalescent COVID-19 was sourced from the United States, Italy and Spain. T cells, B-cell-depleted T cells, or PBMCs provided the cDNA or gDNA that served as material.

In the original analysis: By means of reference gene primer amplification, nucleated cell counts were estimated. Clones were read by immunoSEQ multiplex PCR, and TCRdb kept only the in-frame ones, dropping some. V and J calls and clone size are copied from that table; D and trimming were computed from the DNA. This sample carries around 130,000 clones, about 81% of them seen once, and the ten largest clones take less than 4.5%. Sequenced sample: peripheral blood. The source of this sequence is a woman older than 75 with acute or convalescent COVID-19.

In nucleotides, the CDR3 is TGCAGTGCTAGTACAGGGACCAATCAGCCCCAGCATTTT. Protein product: CSASTGTNQPQHF. The gene calls are TRBV20-1 and TRBJ1-5, with D perhaps TRBD1 (6 bases). Trimming left V 3 bases short and J 3 bases short, with 9 bases between. CDR3 length equals 13 residues. CDR1 is DFQATT and CDR2 is SNEGSKA in the germline V gene (reference sequence).